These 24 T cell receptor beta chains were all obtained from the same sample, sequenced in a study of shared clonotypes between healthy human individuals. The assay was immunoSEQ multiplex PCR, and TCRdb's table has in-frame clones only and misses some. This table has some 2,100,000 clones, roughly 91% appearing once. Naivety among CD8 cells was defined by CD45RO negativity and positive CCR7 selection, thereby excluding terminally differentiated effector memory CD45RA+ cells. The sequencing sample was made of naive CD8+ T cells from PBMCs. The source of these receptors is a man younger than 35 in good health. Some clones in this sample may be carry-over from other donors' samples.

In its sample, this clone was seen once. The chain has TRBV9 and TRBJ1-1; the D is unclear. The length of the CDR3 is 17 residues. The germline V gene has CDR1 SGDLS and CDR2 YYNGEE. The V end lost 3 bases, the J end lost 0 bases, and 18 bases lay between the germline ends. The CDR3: CASSATPDSYMNTEAFF. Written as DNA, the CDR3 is TGTGCCAGCAGCGCAACCCCCGATAGTTACATGAACACTGAAGCTTTCTTT.

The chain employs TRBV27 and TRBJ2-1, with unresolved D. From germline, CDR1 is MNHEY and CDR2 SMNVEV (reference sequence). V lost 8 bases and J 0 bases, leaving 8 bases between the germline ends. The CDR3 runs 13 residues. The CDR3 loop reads CASAISSYNEQFF. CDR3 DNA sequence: TGTGCCAGCGCCATCAGCTCCTACAATGAGCAGTTCTTC.

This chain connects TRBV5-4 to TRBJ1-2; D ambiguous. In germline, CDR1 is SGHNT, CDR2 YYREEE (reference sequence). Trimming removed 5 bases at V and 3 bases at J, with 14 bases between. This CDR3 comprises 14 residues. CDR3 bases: TGTGCCAGCAGAACAAGGACTAACCACTATGGCTACACCTTC. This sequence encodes CASRTRTNHYGYTF.

CDR3 protein: CASLGLDVAPGNEQFF. Here the CDR3 DNA reads TGTGCCAGCTTAGGGCTCGACGTGGCACCCGGCAATGAGCAGTTCTTC. This chain links TRBV2 with TRBJ2-1, with D uncertain. The V end lost 8 bases, the J end lost 6 bases, and 23 bases lay between the germline ends. The CDR3 sequence is 16 residues long. The germline V gene has CDR1 SNHLY and CDR2 FYNNEI.

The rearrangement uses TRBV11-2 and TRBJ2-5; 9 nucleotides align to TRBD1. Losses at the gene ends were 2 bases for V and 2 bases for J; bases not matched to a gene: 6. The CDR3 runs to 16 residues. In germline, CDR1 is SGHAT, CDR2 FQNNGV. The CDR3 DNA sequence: TGTGCCAGCAGCTTACGAGGACAGGGGAGACAAGAGACCCAGTACTTC. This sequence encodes CASSLRGQGRQETQYF.

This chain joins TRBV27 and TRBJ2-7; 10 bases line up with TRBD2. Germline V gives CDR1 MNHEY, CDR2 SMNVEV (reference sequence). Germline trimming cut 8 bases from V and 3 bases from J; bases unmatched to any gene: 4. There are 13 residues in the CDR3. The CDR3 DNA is TGTGCCAGCGGCTGGACTAGCGGCTACGAGCAGTACTTC. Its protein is CASGWTSGYEQYF.

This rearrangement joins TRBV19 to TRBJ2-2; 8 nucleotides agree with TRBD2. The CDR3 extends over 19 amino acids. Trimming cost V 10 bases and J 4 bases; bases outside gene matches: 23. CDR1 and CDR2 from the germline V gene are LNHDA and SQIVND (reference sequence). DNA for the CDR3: TGTGCCACCTCGGACAGAGTTAACCCGGTGCTAGCGGGCACCGGGGAGCTGTTTTTT. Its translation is CATSDRVNPVLAGTGELFF.

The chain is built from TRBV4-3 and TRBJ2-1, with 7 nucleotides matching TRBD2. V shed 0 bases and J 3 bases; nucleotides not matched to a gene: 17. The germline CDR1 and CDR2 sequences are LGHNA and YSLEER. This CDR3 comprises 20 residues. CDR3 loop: CASSQDPRRESWKNYNEQFF. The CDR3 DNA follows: TGCGCCAGCAGCCAAGATCCAAGGCGGGAGTCCTGGAAAAACTACAATGAGCAGTTCTTC.

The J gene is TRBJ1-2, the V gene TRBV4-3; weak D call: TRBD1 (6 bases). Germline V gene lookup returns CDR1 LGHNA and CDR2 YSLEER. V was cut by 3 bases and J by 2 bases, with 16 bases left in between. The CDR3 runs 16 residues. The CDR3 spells CASSQGLGGGNYGYTF. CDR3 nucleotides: TGCGCCAGCAGCCAGGGATTAGGAGGGGGAAACTATGGCTACACCTTC.

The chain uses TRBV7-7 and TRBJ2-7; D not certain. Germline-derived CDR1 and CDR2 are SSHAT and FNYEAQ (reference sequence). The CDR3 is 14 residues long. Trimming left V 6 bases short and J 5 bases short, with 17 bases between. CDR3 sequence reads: CASRPIGRPNEQYF. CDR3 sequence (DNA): TGTGCCAGCAGGCCAATCGGACGCCCCAACGAGCAGTACTTC.

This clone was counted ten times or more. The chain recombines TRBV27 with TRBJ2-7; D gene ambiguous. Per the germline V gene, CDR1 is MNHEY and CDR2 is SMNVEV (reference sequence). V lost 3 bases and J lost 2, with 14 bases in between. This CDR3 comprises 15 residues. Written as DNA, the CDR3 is TGTGCCAGCAGTTTCCGGGCAGGCCGAACCTACGAGCAGTACTTC. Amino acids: CASSFRAGRTYEQYF.

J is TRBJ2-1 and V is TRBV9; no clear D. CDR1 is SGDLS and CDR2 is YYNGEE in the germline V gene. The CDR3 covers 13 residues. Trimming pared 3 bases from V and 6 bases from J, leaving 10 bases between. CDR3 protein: CASSATDFNEQFF. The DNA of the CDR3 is TGTGCCAGCAGCGCCACCGACTTCAATGAGCAGTTCTTC.

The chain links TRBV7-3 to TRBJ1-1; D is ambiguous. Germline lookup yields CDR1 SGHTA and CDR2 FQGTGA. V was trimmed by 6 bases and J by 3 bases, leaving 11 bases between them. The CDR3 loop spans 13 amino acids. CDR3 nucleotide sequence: TGTGCCAGCAGGGCGGAGCTTTACACTGAAGCTTTCTTT. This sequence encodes CASRAELYTEAFF.

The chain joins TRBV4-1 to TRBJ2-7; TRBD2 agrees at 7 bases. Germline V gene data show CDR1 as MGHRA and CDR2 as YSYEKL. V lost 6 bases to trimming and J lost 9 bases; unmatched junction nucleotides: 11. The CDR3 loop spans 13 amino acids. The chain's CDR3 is CASSQTRGKGQYF. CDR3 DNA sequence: TGCGCCAGCAGTCAAACGCGGGGGAAGGGGCAGTACTTC.

The CDR3 region is CASSLQGIEAFF. For the CDR3, the DNA is TGTGCCAGCAGCTTACAGGGGATTGAAGCTTTCTTT. The rearrangement joins TRBV28 to TRBJ1-1; 7 bases are a match to TRBD1. The CDR3 contains 12 residues. V trimming: 6 bases; J trimming: 7 bases; junction bases outside the gene matches: 5. CDR1 and CDR2 (germline): MDHEN, SYDVKM.

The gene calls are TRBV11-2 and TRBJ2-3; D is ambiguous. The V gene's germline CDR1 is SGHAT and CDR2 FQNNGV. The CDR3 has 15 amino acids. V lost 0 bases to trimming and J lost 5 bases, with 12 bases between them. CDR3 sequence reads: CASSLDLRRIDTQYF. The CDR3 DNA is TGTGCCAGCAGCTTAGATCTGAGGCGGATAGATACGCAGTATTTT. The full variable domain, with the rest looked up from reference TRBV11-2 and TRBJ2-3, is EAGVAQSPRYKIIEKRQSVAFWCNPISGHATLYWYQQILGQGPKLLIQFQNNGVVDDSQLPKDRFSAERLKGVDSTLKIQPAKLEDSAVYLCASSLDLRRIDTQYFGPGTRLTVL.

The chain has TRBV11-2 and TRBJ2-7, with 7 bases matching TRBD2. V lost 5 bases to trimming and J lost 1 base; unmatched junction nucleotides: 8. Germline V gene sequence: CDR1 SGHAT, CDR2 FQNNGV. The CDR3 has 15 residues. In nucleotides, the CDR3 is TGTGCCAGCAGCCCCGCACTAGCGCGATCCTACGAGCAGTACTTC. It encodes CASSPALARSYEQYF.

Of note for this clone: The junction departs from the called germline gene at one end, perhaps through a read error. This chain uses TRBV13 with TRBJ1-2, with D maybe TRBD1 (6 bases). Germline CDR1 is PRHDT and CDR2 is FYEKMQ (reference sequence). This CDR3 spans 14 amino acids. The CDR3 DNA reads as TGTGCCAGCAACTTAGCACCAGGGGCCGGCGGCTACACCTTC. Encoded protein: CASNLAPGAGGYTF.

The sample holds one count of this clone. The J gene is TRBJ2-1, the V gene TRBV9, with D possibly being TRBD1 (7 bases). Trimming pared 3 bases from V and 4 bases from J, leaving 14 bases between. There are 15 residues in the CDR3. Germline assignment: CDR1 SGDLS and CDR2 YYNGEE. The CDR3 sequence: CASSEGGQYYNEQFF. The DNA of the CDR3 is TGTGCCAGCAGCGAGGGGGGACAGTATTACAATGAGCAGTTCTTC. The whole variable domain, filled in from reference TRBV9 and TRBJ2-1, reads DSGVTQTPKHLITATGQRVTLRCSPRSGDLSVYWYQQSLDQGLQFLIQYYNGEERAKGNILERFSAQQFPDLHSELNLSSLELGDSALYFCASSEGGQYYNEQFFGPGTRLTVL.

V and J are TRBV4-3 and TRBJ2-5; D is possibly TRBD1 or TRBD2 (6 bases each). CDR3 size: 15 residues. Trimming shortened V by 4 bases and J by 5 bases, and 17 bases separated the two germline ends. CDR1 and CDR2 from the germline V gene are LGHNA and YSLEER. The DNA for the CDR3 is TGCGCCAGCAGCCCGTCTGGGGGGCTAGGGGAGACCCAGTACTTC. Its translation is CASSPSGGLGETQYF.

The CDR3: CASSGDLGSYNEQFF. The CDR3 DNA sequence: TGTGCCAGCAGCGGGGATCTTGGATCCTACAATGAGCAGTTCTTC. This chain joins TRBV28 and TRBJ2-1, with D possibly being TRBD2 (5 bases). This CDR3 region has 15 residues. Trimming cost V 6 bases and J 1 base, with 13 bases left between them. CDR1 is MDHEN, CDR2 SYDVKM, per germline.

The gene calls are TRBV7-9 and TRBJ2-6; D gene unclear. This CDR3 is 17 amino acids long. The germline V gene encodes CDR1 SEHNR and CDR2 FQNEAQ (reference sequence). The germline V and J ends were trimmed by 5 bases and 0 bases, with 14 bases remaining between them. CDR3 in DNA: TGTGCCAGCAGCCCGAGACTCCGGGCCTCTGGGGCCAACGTCCTGACTTTC. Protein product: CASSPRLRASGANVLTF.

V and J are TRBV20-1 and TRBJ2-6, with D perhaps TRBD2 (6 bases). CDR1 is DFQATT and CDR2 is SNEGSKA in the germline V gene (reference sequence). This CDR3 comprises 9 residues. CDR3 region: CNVIWDLTF. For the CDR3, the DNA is TGCAATGTGATATGGGACTTGACTTTC.

Here the CDR3 reads CASSPTGNIQYF. Here the CDR3 DNA reads TGTGCCAGCAGCCCCACAGGAAACATTCAGTACTTC. The J gene is TRBJ2-4, the V gene TRBV6-5, with a possible D match to TRBD1 (5 bases). Between the trimmed V and J ends, which lost 6 bases and 6 bases, there was a span of 9 bases. Germline V lookup: CDR1 MNHEY, CDR2 SVGAGI. The CDR3 covers 12 residues.